Following are 14 T cell receptor beta chains from one sample sequenced in a study of vaccination effects on CD4 cells after COVID-19. These receptors have no identified antigens. Sequencing was performed with immunoSEQ multiplex PCR; in TCRdb, only in-frame clones are kept and a portion is missing. Here the sample spans about 66,000 clones, less than 85% being singletons. When around 9 days of culture had elapsed, CD4+ T cells were isolated. Each person got two doses of an mRNA SARS-CoV-2 vaccine, BNT162b2 or mRNA-1273. This sample comprised CD4+ T cells from PBMCs cultured without peptide, obtained after COVID-19 vaccination. These receptors all come from a human donor who received a COVID-19 vaccine.

Remarks on this clone: This CDR3 is also generated by other DNA sequences in the sample. The V gene is TRBV7-2, the J gene TRBJ2-4; 10 nucleotides agree with TRBD2. The length of the CDR3 is 15 residues. CDR1 is SGHTA and CDR2 is FQGNSA in the germline V gene. V lost 1 base, J lost 6 bases, and 3 bases stayed unmatched. CDR3 residues: CASSLGLAGRNIQYF. The CDR3 nucleotides read TGTGCCAGCAGCTTAGGACTAGCGGGTAGAAACATTCAGTACTTC. The variable domain in full, completed from reference TRBV7-2 and TRBJ2-4, reads GAGVSQSPSNKVTEKGKDVELRCDPISGHTALYWYRQSLGQGLEFLIYFQGNSAPDKSGLPSDRFSAERTGGSVSTLTIQRTQQEDSAVYLCASSLGLAGRNIQYFGAGTRLSVL.

The chain is built from TRBV7-2 and TRBJ2-1; 8 bases are shared with TRBD1. This CDR3 is 15 amino acids long. The V gene end was trimmed by 4 bases and the J gene end by 3 bases; junction bases not matched to a gene: 5. The germline CDR1 and CDR2 sequences are SGHTA and FQGNSA. The CDR3 nucleotides read TGTGCCAGCAGCTCCCGGACAGGGAACTACAATGAGCAGTTCTTC. Its protein is CASSSRTGNYNEQFF.

This rearrangement joins TRBV10-2 to TRBJ2-3; D is unresolved. CDR3 length: 13 amino acids. CDR1 is WSHSY, CDR2 SAAADI, per germline. Deletions cut 6 bases from V and 3 bases from J, with 10 bases between. CDR3 in DNA: TGCGCCAGCAGGGGGTCTGGTACAGATACGCAGTATTTT. Encoded protein: CASRGSGTDTQYF.

With respect to this clone: This sample includes further DNA sequences coding for the same CDR3. The rearrangement links TRBV7-2 to TRBJ2-1; tentative D call: TRBD2 (5 bases). This CDR3 is built from 12 residues. CDR1 is SGHTA, CDR2 FQGNSA, per germline. Trimming removed 1 base at V and 9 bases at J, with 7 bases between. CDR3 DNA: TGTGCCAGCAGCTTAGTAGCGCCTGAGCAGTTCTTC. Protein sequence: CASSLVAPEQFF.

V gene TRBV2 combines with J gene TRBJ2-2; the match to TRBD2 covers 15 bases. The CDR3 spans 20 residues. The germline V gene encodes CDR1 SNHLY and CDR2 FYNNEI. V was clipped by 6 bases and J by 0 bases; unmatched bases: 11. The CDR3 reads CASSPLWGTSGGTNTGELFF. The CDR3 DNA reads TGTGCCAGCAGCCCTCTTTGGGGGACTAGCGGGGGGACGAACACCGGGGAGCTGTTTTTT.

The gene calls are TRBV4-1 and TRBJ1-5; D remains unclear. CDR1 is MGHRA, CDR2 YSYEKL, per germline. V was pared by 4 bases and J by 9 bases, with 19 bases between. The CDR3 contains 15 residues. The CDR3 DNA is TGCGCCAGCAGCCCAGGTCAGGCCGGCCGTTGGCCCCAGCATTTT. This sequence encodes CASSPGQAGRWPQHF.

As DNA, the CDR3 is TGTGCCAGTAGTATAGATCGCCGGGGTTACACTGAAGCTTTCTTT. Its protein is CASSIDRRGYTEAFF. J is TRBJ1-1 and V is TRBV19; D gene unclear. The CDR3 runs to 15 residues. Trimming took off 0 bases at V and 3 bases at J, with 11 bases between the two ends. In germline, CDR1 is LNHDA, CDR2 SQIVND (reference sequence).

As for this clone: Different DNA sequences within this sample yield the same CDR3. The rearrangement links TRBV18 to TRBJ1-1; tentative D call: TRBD1 (6 bases). Trimming took 3 bases from V and 1 from J, leaving 9 bases between them. The CDR3 consists of 14 residues. Germline CDR1 reads KGHSH; CDR2 reads LQKENI. The CDR3 sequence is CASSPQGPNTEAFF. The CDR3 bases are TGTGCCAGCTCACCTCAGGGGCCGAACACTGAAGCTTTCTTT.

This rearrangement joins TRBV5-1 to TRBJ1-2, with 9 positions matching TRBD1. Germline V gene lookup returns CDR1 SGHRS and CDR2 YFSETQ. V lost 3 bases, J lost 6 bases, and 12 bases stayed unmatched. The CDR3 runs to 16 residues. The CDR3 protein is CASSYSGTGLGDGYTF. The CDR3 nucleotides are TGCGCCAGCAGCTATTCCGGGACAGGGCTGGGGGATGGCTACACCTTC.

This rearrangement joins TRBV30 to TRBJ1-5, with 10 bases that match TRBD1. In germline, CDR1 is GTSNPN, CDR2 SVGIG (reference sequence). With V trimmed by 3 bases and J by 9 bases, 8 bases remained unmatched. The CDR3 spans 14 residues. CDR3: CAWSLDRGFRPQHF. The CDR3 DNA follows: TGTGCCTGGAGCCTGGACAGGGGGTTTCGGCCCCAGCATTTT.

The V gene is TRBV10-2, the J gene TRBJ2-7; no clear D. The V gene lost 8 bases and the J gene lost 5 bases, with 19 bases spanning the gap. Germline lookup yields CDR1 WSHSY and CDR2 SAAADI. The CDR3 length is 14 residues. The CDR3 spells CASRPESPAHEQYV. The CDR3 DNA is TGCGCCAGCCGCCCTGAAAGTCCTGCCCACGAGCAGTACGTC.

The CDR3 bases are TGTGCCAGCAGCTTAGCGACTATCTCGGGCACTGAAGCTTTCTTT. Protein: CASSLATISGTEAFF. The J gene is TRBJ1-1, the V gene TRBV7-2; D uncertain. Germline values: CDR1 SGHTA, CDR2 FQGNSA. CDR3 size: 15 residues. V was shortened by 0 bases and J by 4 bases, with 12 bases between the two germline ends.

J is TRBJ1-1 and V is TRBV7-9; D not certain. Between the trimmed V and J ends, which lost 1 base and 1 base, there was a span of 7 bases. The CDR3 length is 14 residues. Germline V lookup: CDR1 SEHNR, CDR2 FQNEAQ (reference sequence). Here the CDR3 DNA reads TGTGCCAGCAGCTTAGAGGGATGGAACACTGAAGCTTTCTTT. It codes for CASSLEGWNTEAFF. Full variable domain (rest looked up from reference TRBV7-9 and TRBJ1-1): DTGVSQNPRHKITKRGQNVTFRCDPISEHNRLYWYRQTLGQGPEFLTYFQNEAQLEKSRLLSDRFSAERPKGSFSTLEIQRTEQGDSAMYLCASSLEGWNTEAFFGQGTRLTVV.

The V and J genes are TRBV19 and TRBJ2-1; 10 positions match TRBD2. Germline V CDR1 and CDR2: LNHDA, SQIVND (reference sequence). V lost 4 bases and J lost 3; bases outside the gene matches: 9. The CDR3 runs 17 residues. The CDR3 region is CASSTIMSGGDYNEQFF. The CDR3 region has the DNA TGTGCCAGTAGTACGATAATGAGCGGGGGGGACTACAATGAGCAGTTCTTC.